This TCR beta chain was recorded in a study of T cells in Graves' hyperthyroidism and ophthalmopathy. V gave up 4 bases and J gave up 10 bases, with 19 bases separating them. This CDR3 spans 15 amino acids. CDR1 is WSHSY and CDR2 is SAAADI in the germline V gene. About this clonotype itself: The antigen remains undetermined.

RNA transcripts provided the source from which TCR beta CDR3 regions were amplified. The HTBI primer set served for first-round RT-PCR of the TCR CDR3. MiXCR, run by TCRdb on the multiplex PCR reads, gives a single entry per CDR3 protein. This sample carries 560,000 or so distinct CDR3 sequences, about half of them seen once, and the ten largest clones take just under 8.5%. Study results and caveats: Stable hyperthyroidism was separated from ophthalmopathy by a model based on 13 V-J features. Progression to ophthalmopathy was predicted a median of roughly 6.5 months early.

The sequence came from a woman between 18 and 30 years old with Graves' hyperthyroidism. The chain uses TRBV10-2 and TRBJ1-4; D is perhaps TRBD1 (5 bases). Sequencing was done on a sample of peripheral blood or thyroid tissue (not recorded which). In DNA form, the CDR3 reads TGCGCCAGCAGTGGGAACAGCGGTGGGGACGGAAAACTGTTTTTT. Translating gives CASSGNSGGDGKLFF.